The 12 T cell receptor beta chains below all came from one sample that was sequenced in a study of blood T cell repertoires in COVID-19. Sequencing used immunoSEQ multiplex PCR; TCRdb keeps in-frame clones, though not all of them. The sample carries fewer than 30,000 clones, over 70% recorded once. Sequencing was performed on peripheral blood. These receptors were taken from a man aged 65-85 years with active COVID-19.

This chain joins TRBV11-2 and TRBJ2-3, with 9 bases identical to TRBD2. The V and J ends lost 1 base and 2 bases, in that order; junction bases with no gene match: 4. The germline V gene encodes CDR1 SGHAT and CDR2 FQNNGV. The CDR3 contains 16 residues. CDR3 region: CASSLVAGLATDTQYF. The CDR3 nucleotides read TGTGCCAGCAGCTTAGTAGCGGGACTAGCCACAGATACGCAGTATTTT.

The chain links TRBV5-5 to TRBJ1-6, with unresolved D. This CDR3 is 15 amino acids long. Deletions cut 4 bases from V and 7 bases from J, with 15 bases between. Germline V gives CDR1 SGHKS, CDR2 YYEKEE (reference sequence). The CDR3 DNA sequence: TGTGCCAGCAGCCCCCTATTGATCCAAAATTCACCCCTCCACTTT. This sequence encodes CASSPLLIQNSPLHF.

The V call is TRBV3-1 (or the pseudogene TRBV3-2), the J call TRBJ1-1; D ambiguous. The V gene lost 7 bases and the J gene lost 2 bases, with 14 bases spanning the gap. This CDR3 is built from 14 residues. CDR1 LGHDT and CDR2 YNNKEL come from the germline V gene (reference sequence). CDR3 in amino acids: CASTTPGKNTEAFF. Written as DNA, the CDR3 is TGTGCCAGCACTACTCCCGGGAAAAACACTGAAGCTTTCTTT.

This chain uses TRBV28 with TRBJ2-7; maybe TRBD1 (6 bases). Trimming took 3 bases from V and 4 from J, leaving 13 bases between them. The CDR3 contains 14 residues. Germline values: CDR1 MDHEN, CDR2 SYDVKM. The CDR3 nucleotides read TGTGCCAGCAGTTTGGCACAGGGAAGGTACGAGCAGTACTTC. Encoded protein: CASSLAQGRYEQYF. The entire variable domain, with the rest obtained from reference TRBV28 and TRBJ2-7, is as follows: DVKVTQSSRYLVKRTGEKVFLECVQDMDHENMFWYRQDPGLGLRLIYFSYDVKMKEKGDIPEGYSVSREKKERFSLILESASTNQTSMYLCASSLAQGRYEQYFGPGTRLTVT.

This chain joins TRBV28 and TRBJ1-1; 9 bases fit TRBD1. Losses at the gene ends were 2 bases for V and 6 bases for J; bases not matched to a gene: 10. The V gene's germline CDR1 is MDHEN and CDR2 SYDVKM. CDR3 length: 16 residues. For the CDR3, the DNA is TGTGCCAGCAGTTTACCCCCCCCGGGACAGGGACCTGAAGCTTTCTTT. This translates into CASSLPPPGQGPEAFF.

The chain joins TRBV7-7 to TRBJ2-5, with D possibly being TRBD2 (6 bases). CDR3 size: 15 residues. V was cut by 5 bases and J by 4 bases, with 17 bases left in between. Germline V gives CDR1 SSHAT, CDR2 FNYEAQ (reference sequence). The CDR3 sequence is CASSPLYGGSETQYF. The CDR3 DNA reads TGTGCCAGCAGCCCCTTGTATGGAGGGTCAGAGACCCAGTACTTC.

V gene TRBV12-3 or TRBV12-4 combines with J gene TRBJ2-3, with 11 bases aligning to TRBD2. The CDR3 has 11 amino acids. Trimming removed 6 bases from V and 14 bases from J; junction bases left unmatched: 4. In DNA form, the CDR3 reads TGTGCCAGCAGCGAGACTAGCGGGGTGTATTTT. Encoded protein: CASSETSGVYF.

CDR3 sequence reads: CASRPDGERAFF. Here the CDR3 DNA reads TGTGCCAGCAGGCCGGACGGGGAAAGAGCTTTCTTT. The J gene is TRBJ1-1, the V gene TRBV7-8; D unclear. This CDR3 has 12 amino acids. Germline CDR1 and CDR2: SGHVS and FQNEAQ. The V end lost 6 bases, the J end lost 10 bases, and 15 bases lay between the germline ends.

The J gene is TRBJ2-7, the V gene TRBV6-2 or TRBV6-3; D call uncertain. The CDR3 extends over 13 amino acids. Trimming left V 2 bases short and J 6 bases short, with 11 bases between. The germline gives CDR1 MNHEY, CDR2 SVGEGT. The CDR3 loop reads CASSYGLSGEQYF. The CDR3 DNA reads TGTGCCAGCAGTTACGGCCTGTCAGGCGAGCAGTACTTC.

This sequence joins TRBV5-4 and TRBJ2-1; 7 bases line up with TRBD2. Looked up from germline, CDR1 is SGHNT and CDR2 is YYREEE (reference sequence). The CDR3 loop spans 16 amino acids. Unmatched junction bases numbered 12, after V lost 0 bases and J lost 9 bases. This CDR3 is CASSLVGRGPGGEQFF. CDR3 bases: TGTGCCAGCAGCTTGGTGGGGCGAGGACCGGGAGGTGAGCAGTTCTTC.

The table lists this clone with many counts. The CDR3 sequence: CASSPRGETQYF. The CDR3 DNA follows: TGTGCCAGCAGCCCCAGGGGGGAGACCCAGTACTTC. This chain joins TRBV28 and TRBJ2-5, with 7 positions matching TRBD1. The V and J ends lost 6 bases and 5 bases, in that order; junction bases with no gene match: 3. Germline CDR1 reads MDHEN; CDR2 reads SYDVKM. This CDR3 has 12 amino acids.

J is TRBJ2-5 and V is TRBV6-6; the match to TRBD1 covers 9 bases. V lost 5 bases, J lost 4 bases, and 11 bases stayed unmatched. CDR1 and CDR2 from the germline V gene are MNHNY and SVGAGI (reference sequence). The CDR3 loop spans 16 amino acids. The CDR3 nucleotides read TGTGCCAGCAGTCCCGGGACAGGGTGGCCCCCAGAGACCCAGTACTTC. It yields the protein CASSPGTGWPPETQYF.